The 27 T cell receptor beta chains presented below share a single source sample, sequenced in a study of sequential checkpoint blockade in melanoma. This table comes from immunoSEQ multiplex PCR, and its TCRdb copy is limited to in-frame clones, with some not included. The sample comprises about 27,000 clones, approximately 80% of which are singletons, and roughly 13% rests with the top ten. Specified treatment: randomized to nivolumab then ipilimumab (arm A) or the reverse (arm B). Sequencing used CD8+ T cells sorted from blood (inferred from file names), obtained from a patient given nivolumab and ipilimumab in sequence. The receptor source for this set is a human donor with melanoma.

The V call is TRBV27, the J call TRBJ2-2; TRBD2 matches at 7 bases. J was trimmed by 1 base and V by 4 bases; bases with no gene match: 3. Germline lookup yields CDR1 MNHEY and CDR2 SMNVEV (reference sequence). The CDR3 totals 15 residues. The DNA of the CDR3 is TGTGCCAGCAGTTGGATAGCGGGGAACACCGGGGAGCTGTTTTTT. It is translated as CASSWIAGNTGELFF.

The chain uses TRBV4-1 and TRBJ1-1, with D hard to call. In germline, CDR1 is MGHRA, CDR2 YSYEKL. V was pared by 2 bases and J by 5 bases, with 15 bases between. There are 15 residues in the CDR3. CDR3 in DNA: TGCGCCAGCAGCCAATCGCGATTGGGCTTAACTGAAGCTTTCTTT. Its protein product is CASSQSRLGLTEAFF.

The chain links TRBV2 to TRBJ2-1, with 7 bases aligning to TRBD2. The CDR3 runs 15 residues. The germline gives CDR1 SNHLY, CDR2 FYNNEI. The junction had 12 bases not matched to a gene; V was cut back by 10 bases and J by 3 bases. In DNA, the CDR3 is TGTGCCACCTCGGGGCTAGCGGACGGCTACAATGAGCAGTTCTTC. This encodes CATSGLADGYNEQFF.

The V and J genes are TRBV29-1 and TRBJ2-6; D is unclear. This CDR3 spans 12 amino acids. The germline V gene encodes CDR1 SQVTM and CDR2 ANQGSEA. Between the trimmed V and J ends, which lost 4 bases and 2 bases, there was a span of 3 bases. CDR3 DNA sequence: TGCAGCGTTGCTACTGGGGCCAACGTCCTGACTTTC. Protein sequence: CSVATGANVLTF.

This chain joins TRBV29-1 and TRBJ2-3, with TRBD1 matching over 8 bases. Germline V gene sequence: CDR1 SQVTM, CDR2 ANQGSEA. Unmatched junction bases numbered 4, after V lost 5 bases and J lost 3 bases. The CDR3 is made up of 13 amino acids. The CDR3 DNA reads TGCAGCGTTAGCGGACAGGGTACAGATACGCAGTATTTT. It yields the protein CSVSGQGTDTQYF.

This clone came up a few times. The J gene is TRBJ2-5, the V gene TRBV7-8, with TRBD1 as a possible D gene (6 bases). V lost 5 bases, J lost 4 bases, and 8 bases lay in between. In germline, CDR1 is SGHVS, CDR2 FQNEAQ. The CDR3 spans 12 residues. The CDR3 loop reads CASSHRAETQYF. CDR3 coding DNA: TGTGCCAGCAGCCACAGGGCAGAGACCCAGTACTTC.

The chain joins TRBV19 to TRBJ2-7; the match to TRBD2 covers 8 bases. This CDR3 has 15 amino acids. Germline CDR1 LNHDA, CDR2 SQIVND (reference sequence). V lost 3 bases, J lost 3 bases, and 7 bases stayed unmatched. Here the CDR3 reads CASSIGGGLFYEQYF. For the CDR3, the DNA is TGTGCCAGTAGTATCGGGGGGGGACTCTTCTACGAGCAGTACTTC. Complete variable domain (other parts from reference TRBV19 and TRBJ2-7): DGGITQSPKYLFRKEGQNVTLSCEQNLNHDAMYWYRQDPGQGLRLIYYSQIVNDFQKGDIAEGYSVSREKKESFPLTVTSAQKNPTAFYLCASSIGGGLFYEQYFGPGTRLTVT.

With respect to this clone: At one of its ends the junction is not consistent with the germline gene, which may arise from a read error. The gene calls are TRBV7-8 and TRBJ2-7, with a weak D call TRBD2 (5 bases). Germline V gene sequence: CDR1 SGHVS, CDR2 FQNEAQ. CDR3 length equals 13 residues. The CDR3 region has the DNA TGTGCCAGCAGCTTAGGGGAGAACTACGGGCAGTACTTC. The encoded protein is CASSLGENYGQYF.

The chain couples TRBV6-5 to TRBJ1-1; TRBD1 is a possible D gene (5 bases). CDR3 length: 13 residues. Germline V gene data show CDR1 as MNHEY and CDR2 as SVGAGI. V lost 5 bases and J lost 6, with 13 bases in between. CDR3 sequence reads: CASSKGLRAEAFF. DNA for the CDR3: TGTGCCAGCAGTAAGGGACTTAGGGCTGAAGCTTTCTTT.

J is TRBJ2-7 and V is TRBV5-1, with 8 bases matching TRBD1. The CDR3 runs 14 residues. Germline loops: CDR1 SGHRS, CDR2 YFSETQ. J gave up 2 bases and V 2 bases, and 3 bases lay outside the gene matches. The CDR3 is CASSLRTGPYEQYF. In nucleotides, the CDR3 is TGCGCCAGCAGCTTAAGGACAGGGCCCTACGAGCAGTACTTC. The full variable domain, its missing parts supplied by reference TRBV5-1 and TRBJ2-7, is KAGVTQTPRYLIKTRGQQVTLSCSPISGHRSVSWYQQTPGQGLQFLFEYFSETQRNKGNFPGRFSGRQFSNSRSEMNVSTLELGDSALYLCASSLRTGPYEQYFGPGTRLTVT.

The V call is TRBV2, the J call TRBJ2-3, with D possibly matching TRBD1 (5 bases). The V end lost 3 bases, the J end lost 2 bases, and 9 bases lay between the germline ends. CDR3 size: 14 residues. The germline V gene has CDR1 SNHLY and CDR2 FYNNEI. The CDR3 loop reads CASSDGRDTDTQYF. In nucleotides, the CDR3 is TGTGCCAGCAGTGACGGCAGGGACACAGATACGCAGTATTTT.

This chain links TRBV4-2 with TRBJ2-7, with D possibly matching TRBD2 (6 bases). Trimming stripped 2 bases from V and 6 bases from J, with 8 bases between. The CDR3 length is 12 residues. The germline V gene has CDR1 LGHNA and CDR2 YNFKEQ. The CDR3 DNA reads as TGTGCCAGCAGCCAAAGACTAGGCGAGCAGTACTTC. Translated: CASSQRLGEQYF.

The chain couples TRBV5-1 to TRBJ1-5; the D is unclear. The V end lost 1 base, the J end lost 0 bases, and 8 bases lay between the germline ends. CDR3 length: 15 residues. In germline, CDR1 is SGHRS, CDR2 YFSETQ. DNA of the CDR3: TGCGCCAGCAGCTTGACGGGGTATAGCAATCAGCCCCAGCATTTT. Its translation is CASSLTGYSNQPQHF.

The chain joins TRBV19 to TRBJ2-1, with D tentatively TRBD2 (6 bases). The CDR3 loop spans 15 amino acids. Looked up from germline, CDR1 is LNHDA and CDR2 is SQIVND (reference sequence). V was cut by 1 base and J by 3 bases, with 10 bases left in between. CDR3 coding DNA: TGTGCCAGTAGTATAGCCGGGGGTGACTACAATGAGCAGTTCTTC. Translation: CASSIAGGDYNEQFF.

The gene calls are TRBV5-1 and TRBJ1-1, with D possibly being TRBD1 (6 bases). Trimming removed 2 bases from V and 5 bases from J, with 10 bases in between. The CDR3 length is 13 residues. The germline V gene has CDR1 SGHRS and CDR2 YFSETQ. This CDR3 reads CASSLGGSTEAFF. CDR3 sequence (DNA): TGCGCCAGCAGCTTAGGGGGTTCAACTGAAGCTTTCTTT. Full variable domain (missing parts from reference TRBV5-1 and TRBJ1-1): KAGVTQTPRYLIKTRGQQVTLSCSPISGHRSVSWYQQTPGQGLQFLFEYFSETQRNKGNFPGRFSGRQFSNSRSEMNVSTLELGDSALYLCASSLGGSTEAFFGQGTRLTVV.

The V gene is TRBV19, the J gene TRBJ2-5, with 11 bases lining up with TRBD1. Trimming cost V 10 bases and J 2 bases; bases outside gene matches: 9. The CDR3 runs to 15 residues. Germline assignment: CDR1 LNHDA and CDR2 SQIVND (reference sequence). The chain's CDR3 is CATRTGTGGQETQYF. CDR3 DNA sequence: TGTGCCACCCGGACCGGGACAGGGGGTCAAGAGACCCAGTACTTC.

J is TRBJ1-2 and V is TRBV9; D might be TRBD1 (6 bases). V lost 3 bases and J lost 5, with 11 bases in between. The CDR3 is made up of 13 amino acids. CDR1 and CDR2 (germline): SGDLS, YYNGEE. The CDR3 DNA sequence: TGTGCCAGCAGCGGGGACAATGATTATGGCTACACCTTC. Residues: CASSGDNDYGYTF.

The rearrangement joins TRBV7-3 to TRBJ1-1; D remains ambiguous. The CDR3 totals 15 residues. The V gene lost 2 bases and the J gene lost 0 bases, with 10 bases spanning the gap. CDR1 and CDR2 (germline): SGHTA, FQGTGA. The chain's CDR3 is CASSLFPRLNTEAFF. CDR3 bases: TGTGCCAGCAGCTTATTCCCTCGGTTGAACACTGAAGCTTTCTTT.

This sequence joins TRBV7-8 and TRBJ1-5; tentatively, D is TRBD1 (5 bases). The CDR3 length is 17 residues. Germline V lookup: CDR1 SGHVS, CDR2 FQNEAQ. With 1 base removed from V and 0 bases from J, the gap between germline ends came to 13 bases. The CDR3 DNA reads TGTGCCAGCAGCTTAGTACTGGGAGGGGATAGCAATCAGCCCCAGCATTTT. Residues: CASSLVLGGDSNQPQHF.

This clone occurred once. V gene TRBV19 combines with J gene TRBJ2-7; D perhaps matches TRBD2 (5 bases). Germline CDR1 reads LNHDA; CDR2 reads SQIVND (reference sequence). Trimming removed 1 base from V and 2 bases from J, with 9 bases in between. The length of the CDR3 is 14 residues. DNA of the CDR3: TGTGCCAGTAGTATAGGTCTAGCTACCTACGAGCAGTACTTC. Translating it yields CASSIGLATYEQYF.

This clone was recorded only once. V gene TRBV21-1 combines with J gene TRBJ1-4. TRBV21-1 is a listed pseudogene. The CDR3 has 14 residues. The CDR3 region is CASSKTTPGEKLFF. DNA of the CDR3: TGTGCCAGCAGCAAGACTACCCCTGGGGAAAAACTGTTTTTT.

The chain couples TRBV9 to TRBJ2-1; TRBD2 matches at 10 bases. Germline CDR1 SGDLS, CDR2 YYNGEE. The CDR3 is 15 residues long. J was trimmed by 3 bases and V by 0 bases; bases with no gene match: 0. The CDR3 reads CASSVASGGYNEQFF. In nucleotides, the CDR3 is TGTGCCAGCAGCGTAGCTAGCGGGGGCTACAATGAGCAGTTCTTC.

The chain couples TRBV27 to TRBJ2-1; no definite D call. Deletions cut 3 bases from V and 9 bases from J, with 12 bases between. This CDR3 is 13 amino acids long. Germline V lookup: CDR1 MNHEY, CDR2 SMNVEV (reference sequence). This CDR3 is CASSFLGPGEQFF. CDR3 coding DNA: TGTGCCAGCAGTTTCCTGGGTCCGGGTGAGCAGTTCTTC.

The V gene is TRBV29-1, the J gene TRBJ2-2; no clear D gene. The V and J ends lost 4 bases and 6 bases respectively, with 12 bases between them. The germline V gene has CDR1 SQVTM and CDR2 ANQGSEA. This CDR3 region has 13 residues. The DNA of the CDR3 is TGCAGCGTTGTTCTTTCCTTCTCCGGGGAGCTGTTTTTT. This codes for CSVVLSFSGELFF.

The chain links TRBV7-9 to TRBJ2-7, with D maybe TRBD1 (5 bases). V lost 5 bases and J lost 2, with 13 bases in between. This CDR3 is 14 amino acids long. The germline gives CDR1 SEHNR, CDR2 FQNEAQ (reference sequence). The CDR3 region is CASSARTSTYEQYF. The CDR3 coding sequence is TGTGCCAGCAGCGCTAGGACAAGTACCTACGAGCAGTACTTC. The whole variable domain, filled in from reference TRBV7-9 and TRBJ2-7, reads DTGVSQNPRHKITKRGQNVTFRCDPISEHNRLYWYRQTLGQGPEFLTYFQNEAQLEKSRLLSDRFSAERPKGSFSTLEIQRTEQGDSAMYLCASSARTSTYEQYFGPGTRLTVT.

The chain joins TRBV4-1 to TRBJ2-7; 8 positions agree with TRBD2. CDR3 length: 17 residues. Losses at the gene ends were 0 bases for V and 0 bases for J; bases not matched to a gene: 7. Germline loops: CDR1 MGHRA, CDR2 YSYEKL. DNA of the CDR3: TGCGCCAGCAGCCAAGAAGGACCTAGCGGGTCCTCCTACGAGCAGTACTTC. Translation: CASSQEGPSGSSYEQYF.

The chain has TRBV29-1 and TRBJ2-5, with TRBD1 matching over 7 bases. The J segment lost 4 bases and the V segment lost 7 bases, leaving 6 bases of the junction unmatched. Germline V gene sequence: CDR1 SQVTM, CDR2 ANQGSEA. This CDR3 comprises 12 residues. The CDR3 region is CSAKGQLETQYF. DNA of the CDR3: TGCAGCGCCAAGGGACAGTTAGAGACCCAGTACTTC.